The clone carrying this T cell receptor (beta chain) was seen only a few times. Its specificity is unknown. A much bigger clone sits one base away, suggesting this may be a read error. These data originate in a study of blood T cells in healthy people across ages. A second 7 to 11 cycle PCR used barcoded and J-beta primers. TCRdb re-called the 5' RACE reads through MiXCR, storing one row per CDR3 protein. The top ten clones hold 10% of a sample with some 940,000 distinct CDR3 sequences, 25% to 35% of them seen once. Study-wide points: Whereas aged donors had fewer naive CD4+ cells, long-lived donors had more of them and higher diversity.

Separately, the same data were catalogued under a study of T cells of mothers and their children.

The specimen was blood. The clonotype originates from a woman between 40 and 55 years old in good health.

DNA of the CDR3: TGTGCTAGCAGCTTGGGACCGATCCACGAGCAGTACTTC. It yields the protein CASSLGPIHEQYF. The chain employs TRBV7-7 and TRBJ2-7; either TRBD1 or TRBD2 may supply D (5 bases each). Germline V gene data show CDR1 as SSHAT and CDR2 as FNYEAQ (reference sequence). CDR3 size: 13 residues.